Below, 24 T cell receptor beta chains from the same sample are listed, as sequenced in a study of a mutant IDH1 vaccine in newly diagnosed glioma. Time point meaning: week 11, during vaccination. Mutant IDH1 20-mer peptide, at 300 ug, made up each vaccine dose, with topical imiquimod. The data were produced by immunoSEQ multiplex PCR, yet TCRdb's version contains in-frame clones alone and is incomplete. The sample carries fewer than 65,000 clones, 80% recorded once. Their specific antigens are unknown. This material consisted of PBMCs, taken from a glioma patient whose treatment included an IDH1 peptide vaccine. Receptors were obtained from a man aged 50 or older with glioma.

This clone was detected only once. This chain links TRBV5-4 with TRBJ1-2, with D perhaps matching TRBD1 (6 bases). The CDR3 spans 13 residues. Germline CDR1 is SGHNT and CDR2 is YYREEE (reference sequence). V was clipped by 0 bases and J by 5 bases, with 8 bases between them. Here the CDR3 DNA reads TGTGCCAGCAGCTTGGAGGGGGGGTATGGCTACACCTTC. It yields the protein CASSLEGGYGYTF.

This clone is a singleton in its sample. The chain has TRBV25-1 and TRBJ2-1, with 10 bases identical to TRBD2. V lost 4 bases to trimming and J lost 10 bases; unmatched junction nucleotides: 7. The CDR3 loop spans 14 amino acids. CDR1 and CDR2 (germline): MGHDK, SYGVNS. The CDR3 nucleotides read TGTGCCAGCAGTGGAAAGCGGGAGGGTGTCGAGCAGTTCTTC. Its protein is CASSGKREGVEQFF.

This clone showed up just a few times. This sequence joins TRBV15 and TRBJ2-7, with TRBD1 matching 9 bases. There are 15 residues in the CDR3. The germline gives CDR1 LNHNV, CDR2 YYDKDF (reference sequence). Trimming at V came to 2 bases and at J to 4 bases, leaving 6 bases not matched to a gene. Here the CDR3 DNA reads TGTGCCACCAGCAGACTGACAGGGGGAGGGTACGAGCAGTACTTC. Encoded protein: CATSRLTGGGYEQYF. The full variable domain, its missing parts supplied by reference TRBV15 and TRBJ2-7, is DAMVIQNPRYQVTQFGKPVTLSCSQTLNHNVMYWYQQKSSQAPKLLFHYYDKDFNNEADTPDNFQSRRPNTSFCFLDIRSPGLGDTAMYLCATSRLTGGGYEQYFGPGTRLTVT.

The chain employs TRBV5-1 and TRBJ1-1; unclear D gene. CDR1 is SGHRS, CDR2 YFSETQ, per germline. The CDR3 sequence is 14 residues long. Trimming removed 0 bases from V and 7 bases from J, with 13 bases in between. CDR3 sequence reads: CASSLDGQSVEAFF. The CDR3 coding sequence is TGCGCCAGCAGCTTGGACGGTCAGTCGGTTGAAGCTTTCTTT.

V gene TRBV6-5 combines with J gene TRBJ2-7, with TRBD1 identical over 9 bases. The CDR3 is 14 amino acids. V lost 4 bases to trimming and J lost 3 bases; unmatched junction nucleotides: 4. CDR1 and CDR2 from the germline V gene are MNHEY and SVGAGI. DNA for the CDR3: TGTGCCAGCAGTTGGACAGGGGCTGACTACGAGCAGTACTTC. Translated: CASSWTGADYEQYF.

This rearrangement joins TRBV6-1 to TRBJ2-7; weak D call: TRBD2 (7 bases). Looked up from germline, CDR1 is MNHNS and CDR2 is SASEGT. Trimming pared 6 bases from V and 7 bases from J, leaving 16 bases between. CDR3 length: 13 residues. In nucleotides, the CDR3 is TGTGCCAGCAGCACTGCGGGGGCGCGAGAGCAGTACTTC. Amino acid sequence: CASSTAGAREQYF.

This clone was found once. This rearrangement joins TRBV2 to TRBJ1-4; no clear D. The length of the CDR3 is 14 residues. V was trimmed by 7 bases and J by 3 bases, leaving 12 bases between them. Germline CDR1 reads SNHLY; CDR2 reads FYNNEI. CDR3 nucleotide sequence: TGTGCCAGCAAGGTCTCGTCGTCTAATGAAAAACTGTTTTTT. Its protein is CASKVSSSNEKLFF.

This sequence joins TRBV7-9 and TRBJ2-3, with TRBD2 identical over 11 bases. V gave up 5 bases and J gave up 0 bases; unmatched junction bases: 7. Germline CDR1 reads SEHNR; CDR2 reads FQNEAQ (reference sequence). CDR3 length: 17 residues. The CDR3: CASSTGTSGLSTDTQYF. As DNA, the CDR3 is TGTGCCAGCAGCACCGGGACTAGCGGACTTAGCACAGATACGCAGTATTTT.

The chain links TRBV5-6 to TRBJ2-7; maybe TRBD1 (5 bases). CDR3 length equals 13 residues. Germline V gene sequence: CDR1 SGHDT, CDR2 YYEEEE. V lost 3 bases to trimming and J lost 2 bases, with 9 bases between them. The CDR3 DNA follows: TGTGCCAGCAGCTACGACAGCACCTACGAGCAGTACTTC. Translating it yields CASSYDSTYEQYF.

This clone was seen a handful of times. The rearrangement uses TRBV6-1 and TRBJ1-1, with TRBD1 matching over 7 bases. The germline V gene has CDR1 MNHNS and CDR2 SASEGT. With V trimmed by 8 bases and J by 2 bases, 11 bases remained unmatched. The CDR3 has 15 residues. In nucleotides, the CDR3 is TGTGCCAGCTGCTACGCCGGGACAGCCAACACTGAAGCTTTCTTT. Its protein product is CASCYAGTANTEAFF.

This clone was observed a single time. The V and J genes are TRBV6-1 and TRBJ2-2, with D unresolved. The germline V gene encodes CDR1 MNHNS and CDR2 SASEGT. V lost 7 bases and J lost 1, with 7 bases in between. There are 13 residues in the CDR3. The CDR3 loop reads CASTRENTGELFF. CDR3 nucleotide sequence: TGTGCCAGCACCAGAGAGAACACCGGGGAGCTGTTTTTT.

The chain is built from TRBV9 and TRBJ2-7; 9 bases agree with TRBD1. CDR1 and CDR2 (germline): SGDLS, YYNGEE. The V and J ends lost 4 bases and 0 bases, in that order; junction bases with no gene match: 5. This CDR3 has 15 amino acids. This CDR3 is CASSIGTGSSYEQYF. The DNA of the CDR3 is TGTGCCAGCAGCATTGGGACAGGGAGCTCCTACGAGCAGTACTTC.

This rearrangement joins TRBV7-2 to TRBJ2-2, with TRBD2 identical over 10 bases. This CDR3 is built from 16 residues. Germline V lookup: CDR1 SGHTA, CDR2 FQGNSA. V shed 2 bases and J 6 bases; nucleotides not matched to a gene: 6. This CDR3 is CASSLMHSGGAGELFF. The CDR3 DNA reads TGTGCCAGCAGCTTAATGCACAGCGGGGGGGCCGGGGAGCTGTTTTTT.

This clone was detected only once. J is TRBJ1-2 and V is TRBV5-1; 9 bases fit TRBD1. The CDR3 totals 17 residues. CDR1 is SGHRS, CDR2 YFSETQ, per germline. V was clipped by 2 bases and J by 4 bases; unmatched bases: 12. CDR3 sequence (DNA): TGCGCCAGCAGCTTTGGGGGACAGGGCGGCCTAGTCTATGGCTACACCTTC. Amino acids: CASSFGGQGGLVYGYTF.

The CDR3 spells CASSERSSYNSPLHF. The CDR3 DNA reads as TGTGCCAGCAGTGAAAGGAGCTCCTATAATTCACCCCTCCACTTT. V is TRBV6-1 and J is TRBJ1-6; no firm D call. This CDR3 spans 15 amino acids. CDR1 is MNHNS, CDR2 SASEGT, per germline. Trimming stripped 2 bases from V and 0 bases from J, with 5 bases between.

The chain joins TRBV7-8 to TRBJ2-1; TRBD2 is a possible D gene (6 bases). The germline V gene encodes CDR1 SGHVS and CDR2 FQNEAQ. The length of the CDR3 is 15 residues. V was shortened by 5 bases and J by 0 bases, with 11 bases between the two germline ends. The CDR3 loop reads CASSTGLLSYNEQFF. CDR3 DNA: TGTGCCAGCAGCACGGGACTCCTCTCCTACAATGAGCAGTTCTTC.

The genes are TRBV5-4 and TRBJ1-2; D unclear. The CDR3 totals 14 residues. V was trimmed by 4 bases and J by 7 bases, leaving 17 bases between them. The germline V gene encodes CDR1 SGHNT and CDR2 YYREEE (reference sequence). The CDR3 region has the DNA TGTGCCAGCAGCCCGCCATCAAGTGCTGGTGGCTACACCTTC. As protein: CASSPPSSAGGYTF.

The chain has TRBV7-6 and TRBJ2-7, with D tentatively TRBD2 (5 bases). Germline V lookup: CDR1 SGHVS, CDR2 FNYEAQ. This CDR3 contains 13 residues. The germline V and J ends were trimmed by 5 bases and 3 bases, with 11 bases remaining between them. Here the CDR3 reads CASSPGVGYEQYF. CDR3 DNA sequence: TGTGCCAGCAGCCCCGGGGTGGGCTACGAGCAGTACTTC. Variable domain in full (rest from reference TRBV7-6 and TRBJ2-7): GAGVSQSPRYKVTKRGQDVALRCDPISGHVSLYWYRQALGQGPEFLTYFNYEAQQDKSGLPNDRFSAERPEGSISTLTIQRTEQRDSAMYRCASSPGVGYEQYFGPGTRLTVT.

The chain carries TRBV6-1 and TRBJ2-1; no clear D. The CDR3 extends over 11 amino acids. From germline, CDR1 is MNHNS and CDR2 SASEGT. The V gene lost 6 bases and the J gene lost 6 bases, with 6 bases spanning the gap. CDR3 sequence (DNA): TGTGCCAGCAGGGGTATCAATGAGCAGTTCTTC. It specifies CASRGINEQFF.

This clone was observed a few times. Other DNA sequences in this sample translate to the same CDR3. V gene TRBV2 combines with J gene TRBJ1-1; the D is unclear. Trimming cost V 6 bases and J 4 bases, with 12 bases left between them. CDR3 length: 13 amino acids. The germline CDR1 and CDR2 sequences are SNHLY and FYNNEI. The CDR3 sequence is CASSPGRVTEAFF. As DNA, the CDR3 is TGTGCCAGCAGCCCGGGTAGGGTCACTGAAGCTTTCTTT.

CDR3 residues: CASRGQINEKLFF. The CDR3 DNA is TGTGCCAGCAGGGGACAGATTAATGAAAAACTGTTTTTT. J is TRBJ1-4 and V is TRBV25-1; TRBD1 matches at 7 bases. The germline V gene has CDR1 MGHDK and CDR2 SYGVNS. The CDR3 contains 13 residues. V shed 6 bases, J shed 4 bases, and the junction held 2 bases outside the gene matches.

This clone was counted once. This CDR3 reads CASSYGGQLLETQYF. DNA for the CDR3: TGTGCCAGCAGTTACGGTGGACAGTTGTTAGAGACCCAGTACTTC. V usage is TRBV6-5 and J usage is TRBJ2-5; tentative D call: TRBD1 (6 bases). Germline V lookup: CDR1 MNHEY, CDR2 SVGAGI. Between the trimmed V and J ends, which lost 2 bases and 4 bases, there was a span of 14 bases. The CDR3 has 15 amino acids.

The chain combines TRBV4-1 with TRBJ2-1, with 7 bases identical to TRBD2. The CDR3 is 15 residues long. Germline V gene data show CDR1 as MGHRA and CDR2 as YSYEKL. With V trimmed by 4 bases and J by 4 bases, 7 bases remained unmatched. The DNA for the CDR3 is TGCGCCAGCAGCCGGGAGCGGGGCGGTTACAATGAGCAGTTCTTC. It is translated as CASSRERGGYNEQFF.

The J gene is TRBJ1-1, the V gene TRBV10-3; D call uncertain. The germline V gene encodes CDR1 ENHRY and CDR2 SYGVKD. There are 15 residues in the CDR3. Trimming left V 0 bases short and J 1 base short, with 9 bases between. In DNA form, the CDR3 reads TGTGCCATCAGTGAGTCAGACGTCGGGAACACTGAAGCTTTCTTT. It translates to CAISESDVGNTEAFF.